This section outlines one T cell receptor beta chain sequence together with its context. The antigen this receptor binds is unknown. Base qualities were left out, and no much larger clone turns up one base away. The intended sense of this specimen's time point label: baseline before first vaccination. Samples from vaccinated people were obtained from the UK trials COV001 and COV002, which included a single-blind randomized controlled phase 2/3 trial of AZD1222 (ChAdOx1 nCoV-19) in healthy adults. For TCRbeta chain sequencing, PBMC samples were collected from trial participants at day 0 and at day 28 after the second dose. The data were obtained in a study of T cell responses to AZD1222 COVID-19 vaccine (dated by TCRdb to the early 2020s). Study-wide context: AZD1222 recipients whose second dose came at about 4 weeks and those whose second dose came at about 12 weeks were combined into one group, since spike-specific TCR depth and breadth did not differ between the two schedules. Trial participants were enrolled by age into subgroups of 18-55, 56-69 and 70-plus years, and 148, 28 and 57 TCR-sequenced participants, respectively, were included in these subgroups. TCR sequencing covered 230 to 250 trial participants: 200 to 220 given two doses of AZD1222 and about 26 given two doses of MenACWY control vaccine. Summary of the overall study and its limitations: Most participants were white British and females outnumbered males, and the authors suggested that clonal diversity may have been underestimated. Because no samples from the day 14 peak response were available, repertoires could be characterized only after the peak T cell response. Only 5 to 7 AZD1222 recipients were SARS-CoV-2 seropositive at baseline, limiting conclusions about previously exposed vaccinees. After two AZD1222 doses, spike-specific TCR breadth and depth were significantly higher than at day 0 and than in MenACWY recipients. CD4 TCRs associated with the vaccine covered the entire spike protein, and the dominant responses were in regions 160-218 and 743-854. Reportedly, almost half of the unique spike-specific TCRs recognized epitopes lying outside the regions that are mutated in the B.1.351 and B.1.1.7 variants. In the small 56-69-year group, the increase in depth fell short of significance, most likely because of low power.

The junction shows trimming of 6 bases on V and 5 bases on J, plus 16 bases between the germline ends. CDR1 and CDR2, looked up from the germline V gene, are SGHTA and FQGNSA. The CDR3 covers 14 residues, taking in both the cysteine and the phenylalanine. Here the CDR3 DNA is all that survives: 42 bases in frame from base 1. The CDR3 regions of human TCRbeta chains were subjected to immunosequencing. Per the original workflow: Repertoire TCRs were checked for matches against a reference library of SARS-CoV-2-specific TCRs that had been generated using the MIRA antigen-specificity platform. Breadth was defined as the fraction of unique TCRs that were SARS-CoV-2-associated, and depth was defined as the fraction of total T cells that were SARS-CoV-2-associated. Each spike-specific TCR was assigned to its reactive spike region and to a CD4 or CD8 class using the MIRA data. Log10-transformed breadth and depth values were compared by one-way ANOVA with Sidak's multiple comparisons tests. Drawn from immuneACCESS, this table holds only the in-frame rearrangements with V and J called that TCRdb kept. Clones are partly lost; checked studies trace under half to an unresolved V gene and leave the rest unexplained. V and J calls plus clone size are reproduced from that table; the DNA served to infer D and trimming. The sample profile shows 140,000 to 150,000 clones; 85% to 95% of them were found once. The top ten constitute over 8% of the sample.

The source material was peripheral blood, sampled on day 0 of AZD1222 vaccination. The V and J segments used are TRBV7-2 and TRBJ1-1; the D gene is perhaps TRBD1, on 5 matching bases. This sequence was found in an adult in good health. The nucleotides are TGTGCCAGCAGTCCTCCCAACCGGGGGACTGAAGCTTTCTTT. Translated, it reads CASSPPNRGTEAFF.